This TCR beta chain was sequenced during a study of spatial heterogeneity in lung cancer. On the study more broadly: In raw reads, more than 9.5 appearances on average were recorded for each unique TCR and UMI combination. General study results and limits: At tumor resection, ubiquitous expanded TCRs were detected in blood more often than later.

Every TCR cDNA molecule carried a tag that served as a unique molecular identifier. In TCRdb, the 5' RACE reads were re-called with MiXCR into one record per CDR3 protein. The sample yields under 150,000 distinct CDR3 sequences, roughly a tenth seen once. This clonotype has at least ten counts. Its antigen is not identified. CDR3 length equals 17 residues. CDR1 and CDR2 from the germline V gene are SGHVS and FQNEAQ. J lost 0 bases, V lost 5 bases, and 7 bases had no gene match. As for time point: blood at routine non-recurrence follow-up after resection. The gene calls are TRBV7-8 and TRBJ2-6, with 7 bases matching TRBD2. The TCR comes from a female donor with early-stage non-small cell lung cancer. The sample consisted of PBMCs, taken at follow-up. The CDR3 spells CASSPIAGFSGANVLTF. Here the CDR3 DNA reads TGTGCCAGCAGCCCTATAGCGGGCTTCTCTGGGGCCAACGTCCTGACTTTC. Together with reference TRBV7-8 and TRBJ2-6, the CDR3 gives the full variable domain: GAGVSQSPRYKVAKRGQDVALRCDPISGHVSLFWYQQALGQGPEFLTYFQNEAQLDKSGLPSDRFFAERPEGSVSTLKIQRTQQEDSAVYLCASSPIAGFSGANVLTFGAGSRLTVL.